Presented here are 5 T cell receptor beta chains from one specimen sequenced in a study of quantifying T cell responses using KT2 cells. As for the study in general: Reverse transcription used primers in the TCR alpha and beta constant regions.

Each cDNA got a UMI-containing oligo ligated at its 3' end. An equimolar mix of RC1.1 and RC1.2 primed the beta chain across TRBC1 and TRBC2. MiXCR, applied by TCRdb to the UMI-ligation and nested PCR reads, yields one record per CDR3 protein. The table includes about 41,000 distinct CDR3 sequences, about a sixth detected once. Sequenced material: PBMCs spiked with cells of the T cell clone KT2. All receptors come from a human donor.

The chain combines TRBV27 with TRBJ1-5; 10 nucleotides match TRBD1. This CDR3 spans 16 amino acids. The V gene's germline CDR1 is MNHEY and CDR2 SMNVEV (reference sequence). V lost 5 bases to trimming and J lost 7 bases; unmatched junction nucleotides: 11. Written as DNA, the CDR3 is TGTGCCAGCAGTCCCATACCGACAGGGGGCGGGCAGCCCCAGCATTTT. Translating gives CASSPIPTGGGQPQHF.

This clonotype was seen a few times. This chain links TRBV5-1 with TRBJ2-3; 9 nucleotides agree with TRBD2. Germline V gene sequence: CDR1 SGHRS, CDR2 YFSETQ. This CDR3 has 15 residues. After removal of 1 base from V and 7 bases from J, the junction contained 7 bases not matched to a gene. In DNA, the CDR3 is TGCGCCAGCAGCTTGAGAGCGGGAGGTCGGTATACGCAGTATTTT. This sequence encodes CASSLRAGGRYTQYF.

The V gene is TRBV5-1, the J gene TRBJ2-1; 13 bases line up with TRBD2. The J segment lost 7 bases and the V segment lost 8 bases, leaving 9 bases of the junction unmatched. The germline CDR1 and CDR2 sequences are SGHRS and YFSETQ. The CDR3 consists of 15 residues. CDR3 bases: TGCGCCAGTAGTTGGACTAGCGGGGGCAGAAATGAGCAGTTCTTC. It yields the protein CASSWTSGGRNEQFF.

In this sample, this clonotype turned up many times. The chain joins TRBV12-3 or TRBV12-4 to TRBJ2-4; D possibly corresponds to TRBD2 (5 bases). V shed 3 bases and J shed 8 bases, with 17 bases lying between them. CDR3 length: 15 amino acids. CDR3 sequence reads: CASSLMRLRGYIQYF. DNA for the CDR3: TGTGCCAGCAGTTTGATGAGACTCCGAGGGTACATTCAGTACTTC.

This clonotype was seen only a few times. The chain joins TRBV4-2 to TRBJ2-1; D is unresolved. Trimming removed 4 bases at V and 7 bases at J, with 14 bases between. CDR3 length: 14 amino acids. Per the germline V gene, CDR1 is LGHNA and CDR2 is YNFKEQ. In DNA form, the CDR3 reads TGTGCCAGCAGCCGAAAAGAACGGCCAAATGAGCAGTTCTTC. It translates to CASSRKERPNEQFF.